This T cell receptor beta chain was obtained from a study of glioma-infiltrating T cells after dendritic cell vaccination (dated by TCRdb to 2015 to 2016). Looking at the study overall: A cohort of 15 or so glioblastoma patients from Phase I and II dendritic cell vaccination trials was included, of whom 9 were newly diagnosed and 6 had recurrent disease. Each patient was given three intradermal dendritic cell vaccine injections, spaced two weeks apart, in the arm below the axilla. To make the vaccine, monocyte-derived dendritic cells were cultured for seven to eight days with IL-4 and GM-CSF and then pulsed overnight with autologous tumor lysate. Between the early 2000s and the early 2010s, patients were given autologous tumor lysate-pulsed dendritic cell vaccination. TCR sequencing metrics, including TIL content and tumor-blood repertoire overlap, were correlated with survival after dendritic cell vaccination. Tumor-infiltrating lymphocyte content was quantified and tumor and blood repertoires were compared in dendritic cell-vaccinated glioblastoma patients by deep sequencing of TCR beta CDR3 regions.

The immunoSEQ assay amplified TCRB CDR3 regions from about 2 micrograms of genomic DNA, or from all available DNA when less than that amount was available. The multiplex PCR relied on 60 forward primers for TCR V beta segments and 13 reverse primers for J beta segments. Synthetic control templates were spiked into each sample at limiting dilution to estimate reads per starting template. Reads of 87 bp were generated by sequencing on the Illumina HiSeq System. Regarding the original processing steps: PCR and sequencing errors were removed by merging closely related sequences with a nearest neighbor algorithm. TCR overlap was measured as the percentage of unique tumor TCR beta sequences that were also present in the peripheral blood of the same patient. TCRdb mirrors the immuneACCESS table, restricted to in-frame sequences. Some clones are absent from its copies; in checked studies, under half trace to an unresolved V gene, and the reason for the others is unknown. The V and J calls and the clone size are those of that table, but D and trimming were determined from the DNA. The sample table records tens of thousands of clones; more than 65% of these occur just once. The top ten clones comprise under 2.5% of the sample.

A note on this clone: Its antigen is unknown. No much larger clone exists at a distance of one base, and base qualities are not known.

What the research found in general, with its limitations: The cohort was small and heterogeneous, only a few patients had full blood and tumor sets, and even fewer had initial-recurrent tumor pairs. TCR clonality showed no direct relationship with survival, which suggests that a diverse polyclonal response may be important. Higher estimated pretreatment TIL content predicted longer time to progression and overall survival after dendritic cell vaccination. The response model built on TCR overlap across three groups was characterized as speculative, with prospective validation still needed.

Patients were selected on the basis of adequate residual fresh-frozen tumor tissue and more than two years of available survival data. Molecular status otherwise varied across the glioblastoma patients, but none of them carried an isocitrate dehydrogenase mutation. PBMC were collected before vaccination, two weeks after the third vaccination, and at tumor progression if tumor progression occurred. The Qiagen DNeasy Blood extraction Kit was used to extract genomic DNA. Source: blood, taken before dendritic cell vaccination. This TCR came from a human donor with glioblastoma.

The DNA sequence reads TGCGCCAGCAGCTTGGAAGGCGGAAGCTCTGGAAACACCATATATTTT. Its protein is CASSLEGGSSGNTIYF. Here the chain combines TRBV5-1 and TRBJ1-3, with the D gene not clear enough to name. V lost 0 bases and J lost 0 bases; the stretch between them is 10 bases long. CDR1 SGHRS and CDR2 YFSETQ were looked up in the germline V gene. Its CDR3 holds 16 amino acids, cysteine through phenylalanine. The sequence is cut down to CDR3 DNA, 48 bases in frame from base 1.